Listed below are T cell receptor beta chains from one sample, sequenced in a study of shared clonotypes between healthy human individuals. The method was immunoSEQ multiplex PCR; TCRdb's version includes in-frame clones alone and lacks a portion of them. The sample comprises some 200,000 clones, under 80% of which are singletons, and approximately 10% rests with the top ten. Input material: memory CD4+ T cells sorted from blood. Every receptor here comes from a man younger than 45 in good health. CDR3s leave out the opening cysteine and the closing phenylalanine or tryptophan.

v_call cdr3_length cdr3_aa
TRBV27 11 ASSSQGFEKLF
TRBV6-5 13 ASSYSALGSYEQY
TRBV7-3 11 ASKAGAHNEQF
TRBV7-8 11 ASSFGRGLADF
TRBV28 13 ASSRASGRAGEQF
TRBV2 10 ATGQGLYEQY
TRBV29-1 15 SVEGGDRIKANEKLF
TRBV5-4 17 ASSLASVLAGASGDTQY
TRBV18 15 ASSPTLAGGTYNEQF
TRBV6-1 12 ASSTGEGLYEQY
TRBV11-2 12 ASSLSAWDNEQF
TRBV6-1 11 ASTVGGGQPQH
TRBV7-2 11 ASSYLAGNEQF
TRBV5-4 10 ASSLHRETQY
TRBV28 14 ASSQLGSGRLNEQF
TRBV10-3 11 ATPGDRNYGYT
TRBV5-1 12 ASSSLTDSYEQY
TRBV6-5 12 ASRPTGQNNEQF
TRBV5-1 12 ASSGDGKAYEQY
TRBV9 13 ASSAQGGEGQPQH
TRBV5-6 16 ASSLGRLAASSYNEQF
TRBV5-1 13 ASRSGGSTNEKLF
TRBV6-5 13 ASSYSEQPNEKLF
TRBV9 13 ASSVEADSGNTIY
TRBV28 13 ASSRSGRISYEQY
TRBV6-5 13 ASSYGGARNEKLF
TRBV27 11 ASSRKDTGELF
TRBV9 13 ASTEGLAETYEQY
TRBV7-2 12 ASSPYRGPQPQH
TRBV28 14 ASSYGTGQNTGELF
TRBV7-2 12 ASSPGTVNQPQH
TRBV19 12 ASSIRAGQETQY
TRBV5-4 13 ASSRGGPGTDTQY
TRBV28 10 ASSFRDSTQY
TRBV5-8 13 ASSLAGGNNQPQH
TRBV5-8 13 ASSFGLAGVSEQY
TRBV7-8 12 ASSVRGYGNTIY
TRBV5-4 12 ASSLSGGANVLT
TRBV5-6 11 ASSPFLGDSQH
TRBV11-1 11 ASSSFEGYEQY
TRBV7-9 14 ASRTDRGRREETQY
TRBV19 15 ASSISGAGPYQETQY
TRBV7-2 16 ASSLARLAAGVLNEQF
TRBV5-4 13 ASSEARGAGGEQY
TRBV6-6 11 ASSRGNSYEQY
TRBV7-6 10 ASSRMGDTQY
TRBV28 15 ASRGEAGLPPYNEQF
TRBV2 13 ASSLYRGSTDTQY
TRBV6-6 12 ASSYSQGQETQY
TRBV6-1 12 ASSGGDRKETQY
TRBV5-6 15 ASSLALGGLAGNEQF
TRBV6-1 10 ASREWMGELF
TRBV2 12 ASSVGQRTYEQY
TRBV6-1 10 ASSDYGETQY
TRBV5-1 12 ASSLMVSNTEAF
TRBV9 16 ANPYGTQGTYSNQPQH